The entry below describes one T cell receptor (beta chain). There is no known antigen for this receptor. It has no much larger one-base neighbor in the sample; base qualities were not kept. The data were obtained in a study of cytomegalovirus exposure and HLA in healthy donors (TCRdb year 2017). Study-level background: The roughly 670 repertoires of the first cohort and the 120 validation repertoires were produced on the same platform, according to a later analysis. The study was designed to test whether signatures of past pathogen exposure could be identified by cataloging public T cell receptors. Besides the first cohort of roughly 640 subjects, a separate validation cohort made up of 120 different subjects was used. The study combined high-throughput TCR immunosequencing, statistical association of individual TCRs with disease status, and machine learning to predict cytomegalovirus infection status.

Reading the germline V gene gives CDR1 SGHTA and CDR2 FQGNSA. The CDR3 has 15 amino acids, counting the end cysteine and phenylalanine. The CDR3 DNA has 45 bases and is translated from base 1. V and J lose 1 base and 2 bases, and a span of 10 bases separates them. Results and caveats for the whole study, not just this receptor: Of the cluster scores, 94% were above 0 in a later analysis, which found that TCRs clustered in the first cohort also tended to co-occur in the roughly 130 validation repertoires. In vitro tests confirmed that a few of the cytomegalovirus-associated TCR beta chains recognize cytomegalovirus antigens. The authors suggested that the approach could potentially be extended to other disease states and immunological phenotypes. A total of about 180 TCR beta chains were listed by the study as associated with cytomegalovirus. Across donors, most TCR sequences were observed very rarely, whereas some public TCRs were present in many individuals. A later analysis lacked HLA typing for the validation cohort, so it scored co-occurrence in that cohort across all 120 or so repertoires. The classifier was reported to diagnose cytomegalovirus status with high specificity and sensitivity in both the original cohort and the validation cohort.

The library was produced with the immunoSEQ multiplex PCR assay. As for how the authors treated the data: A statistical classification framework was built for diagnosing cytomegalovirus status from the catalog of TCR beta chain sequences. The table comes from immuneACCESS by way of TCRdb, which keeps in-frame sequences with V and J called. Part of the clones is missing from these tables; in studies checked, under half for an unresolved V gene and the rest for unknown reasons. The V and J calls and clone size were taken over from that table, and D and trimming were inferred from the DNA. A total of about 160,000 clones appear in this sample, 84% of them only once. The ten largest clones capture more than 8.5% of the sample. The donors were included in the validation cohort of approximately 130 subjects, a group kept apart from the roughly 610-subject first cohort.

Source material: PBMCs. This receptor chain uses TRBV7-2 and TRBJ2-3; the best D guess is TRBD2, with 6 bases matching. This clonotype originated in a man between 25 and 39 years old in good health and CMV-seropositive. The DNA sequence reads TGTGCCAGCAGCTTAGGAGCGGACTACACAGATACGCAGTATTTT. Its amino acids are CASSLGADYTDTQYF. Full variable domain (CDR3 extended with the reference TRBV7-2 and TRBJ2-3 proteins): GAGVSQSPSNKVTEKGKDVELRCDPISGHTALYWYRQSLGQGLEFLIYFQGNSAPDKSGLPSDRFSAERTGGSVSTLTIQRTQQEDSAVYLCASSLGADYTDTQYFGPGTRLTVL.